The next 3 T cell receptor beta chains were all read from a single sample in a study of T cell changes during pregnancy in multiple sclerosis. Assay: immunoSEQ multiplex PCR; the TCRdb copy retains only in-frame clones and omits some. The data contain about 29,000 clones, around nine tenths of them singletons. The sample here was CD8+ T cells from peripheral blood mononuclear cells, taken before pregnancy. These receptors came from a female donor with multiple sclerosis, enrolled in a pregnancy study.

The chain employs TRBV2 and TRBJ2-1, with D uncertain. Germline-derived CDR1 and CDR2 are SNHLY and FYNNEI. This CDR3 contains 17 residues. V was trimmed by 3 bases and J by 0 bases, leaving 15 bases between them. The CDR3 nucleotides read TGTGCCAGCAGTGATCCTCCCTCAGCGAACTCCTACAATGAGCAGTTCTTC. Protein sequence: CASSDPPSANSYNEQFF.

This chain joins TRBV2 and TRBJ2-7; tentatively, D is TRBD2 (5 bases). This CDR3 region has 15 residues. Germline V gene data show CDR1 as SNHLY and CDR2 as FYNNEI. With 1 base removed from V and 4 bases from J, the gap between germline ends came to 14 bases. CDR3: CASSEVMSGSYEQYF. CDR3 bases: TGTGCCAGCAGTGAAGTCATGTCGGGGTCTTACGAGCAGTACTTC.

This clone was counted once. J is TRBJ1-6 and V is TRBV6-5, with 8 bases that match TRBD1. Germline lookup yields CDR1 MNHEY and CDR2 SVGAGI. The J segment lost 8 bases and the V segment lost 4 bases, leaving 4 bases of the junction unmatched. The CDR3 is 14 amino acids. The chain's CDR3 is CASSSTGEYSPLHF. CDR3 bases: TGTGCCAGCAGTTCGACAGGGGAGTATTCACCCCTCCACTTT.